Listed below are T cell receptor beta chains from one sample, sequenced in a study of cytomegalovirus exposure and HLA in healthy donors. The table came from immunoSEQ multiplex PCR; TCRdb's copy has only in-frame clones and leaves some out. The table records some 200,000 clones, about 80% of them present only once. Sequences were obtained from PBMCs. The receptors were gathered from a woman under 30 in good health and CMV-seropositive. Each CDR3 is given with its conserved first and last residue. A D gene is named only where the DNA matches it firmly. Rows give clone size only sometimes, using once, few, many, or a class for an expanded clone.

>NA|TRBD2|TRBV5-4|TRBJ2-7
CASGVAPGTSGYEQYF
TGTGCCAGCGGCGTTGCTCCAGGGACTAGCGGTTACGAGCAGTACTTC
>NA|NA|TRBV7-9|TRBJ1-2
CATHAGGAGYTF
TGTGCCACCCATGCGGGAGGGGCTGGCTACACCTTC
>NA|TRBD2|TRBV27|TRBJ2-1
CASSFRAGGAYNEQFF
TGTGCCAGCAGTTTCCGAGCGGGGGGGGCCTACAATGAGCAGTTCTTC
>NA|NA|TRBV19|TRBJ1-6
CAKTTQDRPVAYNSPLHF
TGTGCCAAGACTACCCAGGACAGACCAGTAGCCTATAATTCACCCCTCCACTTT
>NA|NA|TRBV6-1|TRBJ2-7
CASSEGGFRYEQYF
TGTGCCAGCAGTGAAGGCGGATTCCGCTACGAGCAGTACTTC
>NA|NA|TRBV9|TRBJ1-4
CASSLHMATNEKLFF
TGTGCCAGCAGCCTTCACATGGCAACTAATGAAAAACTGTTTTTT
>NA|TRBD1|TRBV4-3|TRBJ2-6
CASSQAQGRLDGANVLTF
TGCGCCAGCAGCCAAGCACAGGGGAGATTAGATGGGGCCAACGTCCTGACTTTC
>NA|TRBD1|TRBV11-2|TRBJ2-5
CASSQIPGQGRVPRETQYF
TGTGCCAGCAGCCAAATTCCGGGACAGGGTCGAGTCCCTCGGGAGACCCAGTACTTC
>NA|NA|TRBV5-1|TRBJ2-7
CASSLVGKGYEQYF
TGCGCCAGCAGCTTGGTAGGCAAGGGGTACGAGCAGTACTTC
>many|NA|TRBV19|TRBJ1-2
CASSDRNYGYTF
TGTGCCAGTAGTGACAGAAACTATGGCTACACCTTC
>NA|TRBD1|TRBV11-2|TRBJ2-6
CASRSFRDRDFSGANVLTF
TGTGCCAGCAGGTCGTTCCGGGACAGGGATTTCTCTGGGGCCAACGTCCTGACTTTC
>NA|NA|TRBV29-1|TRBJ2-4
CSVGGGELAKNIQYF
TGCAGCGTTGGGGGCGGGGAGCTAGCCAAAAACATTCAGTACTTC
>once|NA|TRBV7-2|TRBJ1-1
CASSLVVRRDPEAFF
TGTGCCAGCAGCTTAGTAGTAAGGAGGGACCCTGAAGCTTTCTTT
>NA|TRBD1|TRBV9|TRBJ1-2
CASKDRGYGYTF
TGTGCCAGCAAAGACAGGGGATATGGCTACACCTTC
>NA|NA|TRBV19|TRBJ1-1
CASSIRGGWGTEAFF
TGTGCCAGTAGTATACGGGGGGGCTGGGGAACTGAAGCTTTCTTT
>NA|TRBD2|TRBV6-1|TRBJ2-3
CASSEGTSFGDTQYF
TGTGCCAGCAGTGAAGGGACTAGTTTTGGTGATACGCAGTATTTT
>NA|NA|TRBV11-3|TRBJ2-1
CASSSRTVNYNEQFF
TGTGCCAGCAGCTCGCGGACAGTAAACTACAATGAGCAGTTCTTC
>NA|TRBD1|TRBV7-8|TRBJ2-1
CASSLGTGVLYNEQFF
TGTGCCAGCAGCTTGGGGACAGGGGTCCTCTACAATGAGCAGTTCTTC
>NA|TRBD1|TRBV19|TRBJ2-6
CASSTGQYSGANVLTF
TGTGCCAGTAGTACGGGACAGTATTCTGGGGCCAACGTCCTGACTTTC
>NA|NA|TRBV6-1|TRBJ1-2
CAGQTGHGYTF
TGTGCCGGACAGACAGGCCATGGCTACACCTTC
>NA|NA|TRBV7-6|TRBJ1-3
CASSSDSFSGNTIYF
TGTGCCAGCAGCTCGGACAGTTTCTCTGGAAACACCATATATTTT
>NA|NA|TRBV5-6|TRBJ1-5
CASSTPDRKNNQPQHF
TGTGCCAGCAGCACCCCCGACAGAAAAAACAATCAGCCCCAGCATTTT
>NA|NA|TRBV10-3|TRBJ1-2
CAINGPGGGYGYTF
TGTGCCATCAACGGACCGGGAGGGGGCTATGGCTACACCTTC
>NA|TRBD2|TRBV7-3|TRBJ2-1
CASSAGGAVNEQFF
TGTGCCAGCAGCGCGGGGGGTGCCGTCAATGAGCAGTTCTTC
>few|NA|TRBV4-1|TRBJ1-5
CASSHPGEPQHF
TGCGCCAGCAGCCACCCGGGGGAGCCCCAGCATTTT
>NA|NA|TRBV20-1|TRBJ1-1
CSAWGGPEAFF
TGCAGTGCTTGGGGGGGACCTGAAGCTTTCTTT
>NA|NA|TRBV7-9|TRBJ1-1
CASSSFGTGRREAFF
TGTGCCAGCAGCTCTTTCGGCACAGGGCGTAGGGAAGCTTTCTTT
>once|NA|TRBV5-1|TRBJ1-6
CASKKSDSTNSPLHF
TGCGCCAGCAAGAAATCGGACAGTACAAATTCACCCCTCCACTTT
>NA|NA|TRBV10-2|TRBJ1-2
CASSAGQYGYTF
TGCGCCAGCAGTGCCGGACAGTATGGCTACACCTTC
>NA|TRBD2|TRBV5-4|TRBJ2-7
CASSLGGWRGAYEQYF
TGTGCCAGCAGCTTGGGAGGTTGGCGGGGGGCCTACGAGCAGTACTTC
>NA|NA|TRBV19|TRBJ1-6
CASRQGRSYNSPLHF
TGTGCCAGTAGGCAGGGGCGCTCCTATAATTCACCCCTCCACTTT
>NA|NA|TRBV6-6|TRBJ1-4
CASSYGGGGNEKLFF
TGTGCCAGCAGTTACGGGGGAGGTGGTAATGAAAAACTGTTTTTT
>NA|NA|TRBV9|TRBJ1-4
CASSAEQGSNEKLFF
TGTGCCAGCAGCGCCGAACAGGGTTCAAATGAAAAACTGTTTTTT
>NA|TRBD2|TRBV9|TRBJ2-5
CASSEGLAGGKETQYF
TGTGCCAGCAGCGAGGGACTAGCGGGGGGGAAAGAGACCCAGTACTTC
>NA|NA|TRBV9|TRBJ1-4
CASTLEGGRRCTNEKLFF
TGTGCCAGCACTCTAGAAGGGGGACGGCGATGCACTAATGAAAAACTGTTTTTT
>NA|NA|TRBV7-9|TRBJ2-7
CASSSDRRYEQYF
TGTGCCAGCAGCTCTGACAGACGTTACGAGCAGTACTTC
>few|TRBD2|TRBV11-1|TRBJ2-1
CASSSGLAGGAYNEQFF
TGTGCCAGCAGCTCCGGACTAGCGGGGGGAGCCTACAATGAGCAGTTCTTC
>NA|NA|TRBV4-3|TRBJ1-6
CASSQAVGHSPLHF
TGCGCCAGCAGCCAAGCAGTGGGCCATTCACCCCTCCACTTT
>NA|TRBD1|TRBV5-1|TRBJ2-7
CASSPQGDYEQYF
TGCGCCAGCAGCCCACAGGGGGACTACGAGCAGTACTTC
>NA|TRBD1|TRBV15|TRBJ1-6
CATSEPGQGLSPLHF
TGTGCCACCAGTGAGCCGGGACAGGGTTTGTCACCCCTCCACTTT
>NA|NA|TRBV5-4|TRBJ2-1
CASSLDRTVYNEQFF
TGTGCCAGCAGCTTGGACCGGACAGTTTACAATGAGCAGTTCTTC
>few|TRBD2|TRBV7-9|TRBJ2-7
CASSLSGATEQYF
TGTGCCAGCAGCTTGAGCGGGGCAACCGAGCAGTACTTC
>NA|TRBD1|TRBV19|TRBJ2-7
CASSIRTGNEQYF
TGTGCCAGTAGTATTCGGACAGGGAACGAGCAGTACTTC
>NA|TRBD1|TRBV6-6|TRBJ1-3
CASSRTGGFGGNTIYF
TGTGCCAGCAGTCGAACAGGGGGGTTTGGTGGAAACACCATATATTTT
>NA|TRBD1|TRBV11-1|TRBJ2-3
CASSGGQGATDTQYF
TGTGCCAGCAGCGGAGGACAGGGGGCCACAGATACGCAGTATTTT
>NA|NA|TRBV19|TRBJ1-1
CASTTIGGYTEAFF
TGTGCCAGTACCACCATAGGGGGATACACTGAAGCTTTCTTT
>NA|NA|TRBV6-1|TRBJ1-1
CATPPMAFF
TGTGCCACCCCCCCCATGGCTTTCTTT
>once|NA|TRBV4-3|TRBJ1-5
CASSQGSGDSNQPQHF
TGCGCCAGCAGCCAAGGAAGCGGTGATAGCAATCAGCCCCAGCATTTT
>NA|NA|TRBV6-6|TRBJ1-2
CASSYGQAGDGYTF
TGTGCCAGCAGTTACGGGCAGGCGGGGGATGGCTACACCTTC
>once|NA|TRBV5-1|TRBJ2-5
CASSLGFRGGALRNQETQYF
TGCGCCAGCAGCCTGGGATTTCGAGGGGGGGCTCTGCGGAACCAAGAGACCCAGTACTTC
>NA|TRBD2|TRBV27|TRBJ2-3
CASSFILAGTTDTQYF
TGTGCCAGCAGTTTTATACTAGCGGGGACCACAGATACGCAGTATTTT
>NA|NA|TRBV7-2|TRBJ1-3
CASSRDPRGTGNTIYF
TGTGCCAGCAGCCGCGACCCCAGAGGGACTGGAAACACCATATATTTT